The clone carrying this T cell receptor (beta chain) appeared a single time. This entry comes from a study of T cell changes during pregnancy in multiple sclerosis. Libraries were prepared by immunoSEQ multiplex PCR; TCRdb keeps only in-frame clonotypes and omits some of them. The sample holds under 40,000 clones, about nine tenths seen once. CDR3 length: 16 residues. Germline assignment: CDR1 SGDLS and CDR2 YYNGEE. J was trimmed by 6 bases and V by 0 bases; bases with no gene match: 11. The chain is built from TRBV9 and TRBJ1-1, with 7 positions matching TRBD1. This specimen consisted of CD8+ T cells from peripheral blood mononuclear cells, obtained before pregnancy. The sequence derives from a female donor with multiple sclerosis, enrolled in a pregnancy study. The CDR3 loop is CASSVVGTGDGSEAFF. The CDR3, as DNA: TGTGCCAGCAGCGTAGTAGGAACAGGGGATGGGTCTGAAGCTTTCTTT.